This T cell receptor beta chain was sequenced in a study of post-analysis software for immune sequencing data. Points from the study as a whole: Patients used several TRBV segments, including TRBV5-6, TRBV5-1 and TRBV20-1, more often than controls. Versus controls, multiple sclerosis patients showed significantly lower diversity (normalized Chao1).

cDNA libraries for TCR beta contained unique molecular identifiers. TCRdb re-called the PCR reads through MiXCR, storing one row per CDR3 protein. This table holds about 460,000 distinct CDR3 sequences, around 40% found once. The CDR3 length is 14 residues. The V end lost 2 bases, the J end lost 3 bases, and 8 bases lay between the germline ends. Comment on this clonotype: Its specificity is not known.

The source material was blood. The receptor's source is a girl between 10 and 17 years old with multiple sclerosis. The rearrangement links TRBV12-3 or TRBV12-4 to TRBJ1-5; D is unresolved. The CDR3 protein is CASSLPGDNQPQHF. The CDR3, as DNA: TGTGCCAGCAGTTTACCAGGAGACAATCAGCCCCAGCATTTT.